This TCR beta chain was retrieved from a study of shared clonotypes between healthy human individuals (dated by TCRdb to 2020 to 2022). For the study in its entirety: The cohort comprised a couple of women and a few men aged 18 to 49 years. For each donor, CD4 naive and CD4 memory were each given three plates, CD8 naive was given two plates, and CD8 memory was given one plate. To estimate repertoire size and how much clonotypes are shared between individuals, the study performed deep sequencing of blood TCR repertoires from 4 to 6 healthy adults. To increase sequencing depth and limit assay-specific biases, TCR repertoire library preparation and sequencing were carried out by different laboratories using diverse techniques. Each donor's leukapheresis produced roughly between roughly 0.85 and 9.5 billion PBMCs.

General study outcomes and caveats: Because the study included a small number of donors, the genetic and exposure-history diversity represented was limited. Around 5.4% of naive CD4, 3.5% of naive CD8, 2.3% of memory CD4, and approximately 0.4% of memory CD8 clonotypes were shared across a handful of donors. Higher generation probabilities were observed for clonotypes shared by all four sorted-subset donors than for non-shared clonotypes. Sampling was restricted to blood, and TCR repertoires in tissue are likely to differ from TCR repertoires in blood. Naive subsets generally had larger estimated clonotype richness than memory subsets. Pairwise subsampling indicated that sequencing depth was expected to affect the degree of clonotype sharing among donors. Incomplete sequencing was indicated by rarefaction of sorted-subset datasets, despite the large sequencing depth.

A note on this clone: Its antigen is not yet known. The sample holds no much larger clone one base away, and base qualities are not on file.

CDR1 LGHNA and CDR2 YSLEER were looked up in the germline V gene. Compared with germline, V lacks 0 bases and J lacks 13 bases; bases without a gene match: 6. The CDR3 holds 14 amino acids from the cysteine to the phenylalanine. The kept DNA is CDR3 alone, 42 bases in frame from the first base. TCR CDR3 regions were amplified from genomic DNA by multiplex PCR using the deep immunoSEQ assay. For each cell subset, the extracted genomic DNA was distributed evenly across all wells of several immunoSEQ 96-well plates, and each plate served as one replicate. For sorted subsets, 200 to 250 ng of genomic DNA, equivalent to 25,000 to 30,000 T cell genomes, went into each replicate PCR. The purified libraries were quantified using a Qubit 3.0 fluorometer, sized with a Bioanalyzer 2100, and then quantified again using the KAPA Library Quantification kit. Each immunoSEQ 96-well plate was sequenced on its own single-read 150-cycle Illumina NextSeq 550 flow cell. The original pipeline was this. Because only junctional sequences without quality scores were contained in the immunoSEQ output, filtering matching that applied to full-length reads could not be performed. Sequences were annotated with PyIR, a Python wrapper for IgBLAST v1.9, and V/J genes and CDR3 were assigned using IMGT germline references. Reads with weak V/J assignments (E-value above 1e-6), missing CDR3, stop codons, out-of-frame junctions, or ambiguous translated residues were removed. V3J clonotypes were defined as sequences sharing an identical inferred V gene, J gene, and CDR3 amino acid sequence. Percentage overlap between repertoires was calculated by dividing the number of shared unique clonotypes by the size of the smaller repertoire. Three approaches were used to assess repertoire richness: RTK rarefaction, the Chao1 estimator, and Recon v2.1 estimates of unobserved clonotypes. Generation probabilities for all TCRbeta clonotypes obtained by the gDNA method from several donors were computed using OLGA. TCRdb limited this immuneACCESS table to in-frame rearrangements with V and J called. A share of clones is missing; checked studies link under half to unresolved V genes, and the rest is unexplained. From that table come the V and J calls and clone size; the DNA was used to work out D and trimming. For this sample the table gives about 980,000 clones, of which 76% were detected only once. The ten largest clones capture approximately 1.5% of the sample.

The donors were healthy, HIV-negative adults who had no recently reported acute infections or vaccinations. Every donor was a Caucasian adult residing in Nashville, Tennessee, USA. CD4+ T cells were enriched by magnetic negative selection, after which naive cells were positively selected on CD45RA and the negative fraction was taken as the memory subset. Blood was collected by leukapheresis, and PBMCs were isolated by Ficoll-Histopaque density gradient centrifugation and then cryopreserved in liquid nitrogen vapor phase. Analytical flow cytometry was used to check the purity and quantity of each magnetically sorted T cell population. Genomic DNA was isolated from each sorted fraction and quantified by UV absorbance on a Nanodrop 2000c.

The TCR was taken from a man between 18 and 35 years old in good health. The sequenced sample consisted of memory CD4+ T cells sorted from blood. The cell subset or site label, read with the paper, signifies: CD45RA-negative fraction. In this chain, TRBV4-3 is recombined with TRBJ2-1; TRBD2 fits 10 bases in the junction. The base sequence is TGCGCCAGCAGCCAAGATGATAGCGGGAGGAAACAGTTCTTC. Its coded protein is CASSQDDSGRKQFF.